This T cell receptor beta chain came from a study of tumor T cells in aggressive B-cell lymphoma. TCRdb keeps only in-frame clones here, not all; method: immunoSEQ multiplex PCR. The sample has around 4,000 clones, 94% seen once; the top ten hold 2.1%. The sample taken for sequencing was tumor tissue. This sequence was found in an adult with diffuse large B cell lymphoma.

The CDR3 nucleotides are TGCGCCAGCAGTGAGAAGATGGGACTAGCGGGAGAGTTGGGCTCCTACGAGCAGTACTTC. It specifies CASSEKMGLAGELGSYEQYF. This chain links TRBV10-1 with TRBJ2-7, with TRBD2 matching 14 bases. With V trimmed by 2 bases and J by 0 bases, 12 bases remained unmatched. This CDR3 is 20 amino acids long. Germline CDR1 is WNHNN and CDR2 is SYGVQD (reference sequence).